The T cell receptor beta chain under discussion was sequenced for a study of shared T cell receptors in the human thymus. The CDR3 covers 15 residues. The germline V gene encodes CDR1 SGHDT and CDR2 YYEEEE. Trimming removed 4 bases from V and 0 bases from J, with 11 bases in between. TCRdb's copy holds only in-frame clones and misses some; the assay was immunoSEQ multiplex PCR. The sample contains roughly 500,000 clones, approximately 80% of which appear only once. The sample was also linked to a second study, of human thymus T cells. That study adds: Corrective cardiac operations yielded the resected thymus tissue.

The V call is TRBV5-6, the J call TRBJ1-3, with D uncertain. Sequencing input: thymocytes. The sequence derives from a boy under two years old with a congenital heart defect. The CDR3 here is CASSREALSGNTIYF. The CDR3 coding sequence is TGTGCCAGCAGCAGAGAGGCCCTCTCTGGAAACACCATATATTTT.